This entry describes one T cell receptor (beta chain). The sample contains more than one DNA sequence encoding this CDR3. These data are taken from a study of OX40 agonist ivuxolimab in advanced cancers. The method was immunoSEQ multiplex PCR; TCRdb's version includes in-frame clones alone and lacks a portion of them. This table has tens of thousands of clones, 70% to 90% appearing once. Trimming stripped 5 bases from V and 4 bases from J, with 6 bases between. This CDR3 has 12 residues. Germline V gene data show CDR1 as MNHNS and CDR2 as SASEGT. This clonotype was sampled from an adult with an advanced solid tumor such as melanoma, head and neck, liver or kidney cancer. The chain is built from TRBV6-1 and TRBJ2-1; a weak D match, TRBD1 (5 bases). Material: CD4+ or CD8+ T cells sorted from blood, obtained in a trial of the OX40 agonist ivuxolimab. The DNA of the CDR3 is TGTGCCAGCAGTAGGACATACAATGAGCAGTTCTTC. This translates into CASSRTYNEQFF.